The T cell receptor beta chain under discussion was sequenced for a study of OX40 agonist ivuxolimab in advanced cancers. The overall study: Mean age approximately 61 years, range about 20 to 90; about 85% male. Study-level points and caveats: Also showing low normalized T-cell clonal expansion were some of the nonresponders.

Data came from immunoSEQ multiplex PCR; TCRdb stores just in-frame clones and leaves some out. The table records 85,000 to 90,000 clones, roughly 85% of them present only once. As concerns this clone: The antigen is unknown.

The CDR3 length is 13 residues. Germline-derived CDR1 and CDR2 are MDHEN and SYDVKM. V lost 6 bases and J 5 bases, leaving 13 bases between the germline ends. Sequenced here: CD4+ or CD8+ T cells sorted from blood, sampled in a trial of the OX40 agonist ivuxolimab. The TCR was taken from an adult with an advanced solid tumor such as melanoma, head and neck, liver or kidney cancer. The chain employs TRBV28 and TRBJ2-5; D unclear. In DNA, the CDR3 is TGTGCCAGCAGACTGCCCGCCAGGGAGACCCAGTACTTC. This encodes CASRLPARETQYF.